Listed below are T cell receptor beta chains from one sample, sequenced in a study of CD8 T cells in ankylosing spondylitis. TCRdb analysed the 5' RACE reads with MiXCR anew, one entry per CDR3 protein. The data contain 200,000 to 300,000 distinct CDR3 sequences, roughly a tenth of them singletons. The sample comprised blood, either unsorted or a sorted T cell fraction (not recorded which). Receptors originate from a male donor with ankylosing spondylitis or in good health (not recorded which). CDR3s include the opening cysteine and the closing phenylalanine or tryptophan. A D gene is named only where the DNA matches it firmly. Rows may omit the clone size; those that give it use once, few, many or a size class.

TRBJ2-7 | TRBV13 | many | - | TGTGCCAGCAGCCCCTTGAGCTCCTACGAGCAGTACTTC | CASSPLSSYEQYF
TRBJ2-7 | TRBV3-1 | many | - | TGTGCCAGCAGCCAAATGGCCGAGCAGTACTTC | CASSQMAEQYF
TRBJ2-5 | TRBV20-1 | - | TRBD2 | TGCAGTGCTAGCCGGGGGGGCTCAGAGACCCAGTACTTC | CSASRGGSETQYF
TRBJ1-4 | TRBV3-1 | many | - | TGTGCCAGCAGCCTGGGCGGATCGGGGGAAAAACTGTTTTTT | CASSLGGSGEKLFF
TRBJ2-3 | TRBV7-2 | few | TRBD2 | TGTGCCAGCAGCTTAGTAGGGACTAGCCGAGGATGGCATACGCAGTATTTT | CASSLVGTSRGWHTQYF
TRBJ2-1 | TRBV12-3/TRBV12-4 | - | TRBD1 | TGTGCCACCGCCCATCGGCAGGGGGCGACTGGGAATGAGCAGTTCTTC | CATAHRQGATGNEQFF
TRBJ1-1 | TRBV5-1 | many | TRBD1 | TGCGCCAGCAGCTTGTCGGCCGCCCTGTTACAGGGGGCGAGAGGTGAAGCTTTCTTT | CASSLSAALLQGARGEAFF
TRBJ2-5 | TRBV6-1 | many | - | TGTGCCAGCAGTAGGACACTCCAAGAGACCCAGTACTTC | CASSRTLQETQYF
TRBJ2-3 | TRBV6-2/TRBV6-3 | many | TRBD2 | TGTGCCAGCAGTCCACTAGCGGGAGAAATAGATACGCAGTATTTT | CASSPLAGEIDTQYF
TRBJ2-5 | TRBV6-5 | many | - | TGTGCCAGCAGTTACTCAGGCCAGGAGGCGAAGACCCAGTACTTC | CASSYSGQEAKTQYF
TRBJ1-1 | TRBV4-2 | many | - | TGTGCCAGCAGCCAAGATGGAGGACAGTCCTACTGCCTCTTT | CASSQDGGQSYCLF
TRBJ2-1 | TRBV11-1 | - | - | TGTGCCAGCAGCGGGGCTGGTTTTAGCGTGGGGTCCAGGAATGAGCAGTTCTTC | CASSGAGFSVGSRNEQFF
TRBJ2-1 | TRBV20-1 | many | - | TGCAGTCCCGTAGCAACGGGTGAGCAGTTCTTC | CSPVATGEQFF
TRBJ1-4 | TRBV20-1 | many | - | TGCAGTGCTAGCGAAGAAAAACTGTTTTTT | CSASEEKLFF
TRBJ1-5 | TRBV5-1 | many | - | TGCGCCAGCAGCTTGTTTCCGGGGCAGCCCCAGCATTTT | CASSLFPGQPQHF
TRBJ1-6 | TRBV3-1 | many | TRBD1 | TGTGCCAGCAGCCCAGCCCCGGGACAGGGAAATTCACCCCTCCACTTT | CASSPAPGQGNSPLHF
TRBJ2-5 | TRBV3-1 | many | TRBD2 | TGTGCCAGCAGCCGGGGAACTAGCGGGGCCCAGTACTTC | CASSRGTSGAQYF
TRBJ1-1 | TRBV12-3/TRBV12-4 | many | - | TGTGCCAGCAGTTTCTGGGGCACTGAAGCTTTCTTT | CASSFWGTEAFF
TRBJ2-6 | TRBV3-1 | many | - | TGTGCCAGCAGCCAAGGACAGGAGGAAGCTGGGGCCAACGTCCTGACTTTC | CASSQGQEEAGANVLTF
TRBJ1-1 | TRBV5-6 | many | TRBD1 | TGTGCCAGCAGCTCAGGAGGGGGACAGCCTACTGAAGCTTTCTTT | CASSSGGGQPTEAFF
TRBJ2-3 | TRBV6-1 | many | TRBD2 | TGTGCCAGCAGCCCACGGGGGGGGACCAGCACAGATACGCAGTATTTT | CASSPRGGTSTDTQYF
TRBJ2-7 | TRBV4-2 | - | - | TGTGCCATCAGCCCGGGGTCTACCTACGAGCAGTACTTC | CAISPGSTYEQYF
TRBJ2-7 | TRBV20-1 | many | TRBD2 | TGCAGTGCTAGGCCGGGGGGGCCAGAACAGTACTTC | CSARPGGPEQYF
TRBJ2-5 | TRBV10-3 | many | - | TGTGCCATCAGGGCGGGGATGGAAGAGACCCAGTACTTC | CAIRAGMEETQYF
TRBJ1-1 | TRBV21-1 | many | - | TGTGCCAGCAGCAAAGTGGTTCCGAACACTGAAGCTTTCTTT | CASSKVVPNTEAFF
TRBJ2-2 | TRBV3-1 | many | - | TGTGCCAGCAGTTCGGGACACAACACCGGGGAGCTGTTTTTT | CASSSGHNTGELFF
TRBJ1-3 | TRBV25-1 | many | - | TGTGCCAGCAGTGACAGCAGCTCTGGAAACACCATATATTTT | CASSDSSSGNTIYF
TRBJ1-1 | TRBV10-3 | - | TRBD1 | TGTGCCATCAAGGTGACAGGGGTGGAAACTGAAGCTTTCTTT | CAIKVTGVETEAFF
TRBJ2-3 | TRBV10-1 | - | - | TGCGCCAGCAGCGCGGAGGGGGGCTGGAGCACAGATACGCAGTATTTT | CASSAEGGWSTDTQYF
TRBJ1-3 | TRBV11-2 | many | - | TGTGCCAGCAGCTTAGTAGGCGGGATCTCTGGAAACACCATATATTTT | CASSLVGGISGNTIYF
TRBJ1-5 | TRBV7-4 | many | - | TGTGCCAGCAGCTGGCTTTTTCCGGGCCGAAATCAGCCCCAGCATTTT | CASSWLFPGRNQPQHF
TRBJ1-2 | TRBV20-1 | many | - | TGCAGTGCCGCCGACAGCTCTAACTATGGCTACACCTTC | CSAADSSNYGYTF
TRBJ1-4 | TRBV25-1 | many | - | TGTGCCAGCAGTGAGGACCCGGTGGATGAAAAACTGTTTTTT | CASSEDPVDEKLFF
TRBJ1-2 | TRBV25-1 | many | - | TGTGCCAGCAGTCCGCCGACAGGTTCGAACTATGGCTACACCTTC | CASSPPTGSNYGYTF
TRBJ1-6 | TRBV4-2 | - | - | TGTGCCAGCAGCCTCCCCAGGGGTAGCACCTATAATTCACCCCTCCACTTT | CASSLPRGSTYNSPLHF
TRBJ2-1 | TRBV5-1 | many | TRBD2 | TGCGCCAGCAGCTTGGTGGCTAGCGGGTCCTACAATGAGCAGTTCTTC | CASSLVASGSYNEQFF
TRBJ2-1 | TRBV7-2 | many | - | TGTGCCAGCAGCTCCGGGGCTGGACACAATGAGCAGTTCTTC | CASSSGAGHNEQFF
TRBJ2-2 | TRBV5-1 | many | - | TGCGCCAGCAGCTTGGCCCCAGCAGGGAACGGCGGGGAGCTGTTTTTT | CASSLAPAGNGGELFF
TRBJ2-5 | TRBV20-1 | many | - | TGCAGTGCTAAGGGCTGGGAGACCCAGTACTTC | CSAKGWETQYF
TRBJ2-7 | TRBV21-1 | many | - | TGTGCCAGCAGCAAGAACCCTTCAAGCGCCCACTACGAGCAGTACTTC | CASSKNPSSAHYEQYF
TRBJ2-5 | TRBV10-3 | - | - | TGTGCCATCAGTGGTACAGGGCCCGAGACCCAGTACTTC | CAISGTGPETQYF
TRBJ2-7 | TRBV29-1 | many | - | TGCAGCGTTGAAACCACTCCCTCCTACGAGCAGTACTTC | CSVETTPSYEQYF
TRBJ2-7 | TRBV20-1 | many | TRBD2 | TGCAGTGCAGCTAAGGGGCGGGGGGCGAGCTCCTACGAGCAGTACTTC | CSAAKGRGASSYEQYF
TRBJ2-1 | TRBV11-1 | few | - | TGTGCCAGCAGCTTCGGGGCTAGCGGACAGAGCTCCTACAATGAGCAGTTCTTC | CASSFGASGQSSYNEQFF
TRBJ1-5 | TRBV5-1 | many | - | TGCGCCAGCAGCTTGGAATCCGGGGTCAATCAGCCCCAGCATTTT | CASSLESGVNQPQHF
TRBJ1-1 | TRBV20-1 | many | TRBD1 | TGCAGTGCTAAGGGGCAGGGGGTGGATACTGAAGCTTTCTTT | CSAKGQGVDTEAFF
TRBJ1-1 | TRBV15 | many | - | TGTGCCACCAGCAGAGTACCACCGGTAGCTTTCTTT | CATSRVPPVAFF
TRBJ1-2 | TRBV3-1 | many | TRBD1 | TGTGCCAGCAGTCTGGGGAGACAGGGAATCAACCCTGGCTACACCTTC | CASSLGRQGINPGYTF
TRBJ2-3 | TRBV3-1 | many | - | TGTGCCAGCAGCTCTAACAGGGTTCGGACAGATACGCAGTATTTT | CASSSNRVRTDTQYF
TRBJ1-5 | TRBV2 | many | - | TGTGCCAGCAGTGAAGCTTCGGGGGCGGGTCAGCCCCAGCATTTT | CASSEASGAGQPQHF
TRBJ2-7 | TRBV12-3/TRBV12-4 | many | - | TGTGCCAGCAGTTTAAACGGGGGGCGCTACGAGCAGTACTTC | CASSLNGGRYEQYF
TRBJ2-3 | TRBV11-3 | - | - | TGTGCCAGCAGCTTCTCTCGGGACTTTGTCACAGATTCGCAGTATTTT | CASSFSRDFVTDSQYF
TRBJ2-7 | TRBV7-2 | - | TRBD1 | TGTGCCAGCAGCTTAACGGGACAGGGAGACTACGAGCAGTACTTC | CASSLTGQGDYEQYF